The present entry profiles one T cell receptor (beta chain) with its context. Its antigen is as yet unknown. The V and J ends lost 8 bases and 2 bases respectively, with 16 bases between them. Germline V gene sequence: CDR1 SGHTA, CDR2 FQGNSA. This CDR3 region has 15 residues. Assay used: immunoSEQ multiplex PCR; TCRdb lists only in-frame clones, some missing. The sample lists about 63,000 clones; about 91% were seen once. The sample originates from a study of OX40 agonist ivuxolimab in advanced cancers. Study-wide results and limits: Within 6 weeks, CD4+ and CD8+ blood T cells expanded clonally at 0.1 to 3.0 mg/kg.

Patients with a history of autoimmune disease or on systemic immunosuppression were excluded. This receptor was identified in an adult with an advanced solid tumor such as melanoma, head and neck, liver or kidney cancer. This sample comprised CD4+ or CD8+ T cells sorted from blood, obtained in a trial of the OX40 agonist ivuxolimab. The chain recombines TRBV7-2 with TRBJ2-1; D is perhaps TRBD2 (6 bases). The CDR3 spells CASRSREWAYNEQFF. The CDR3 coding sequence is TGTGCCAGCCGTTCTCGGGAGTGGGCCTACAATGAGCAGTTCTTC.